This T cell receptor (beta chain) was captured in a study of T cell responses to AZD1222 COVID-19 vaccine. A remark on this clone: The identical CDR3 is also encoded by other nucleotide sequences in the sample.

The assay was immunoSEQ multiplex PCR, and TCRdb's table has in-frame clones only and misses some. The data hold fewer than 130,000 clones, with 70% to 90% observed a single time. The germline V gene has CDR1 LNHDA and CDR2 SQIVND (reference sequence). V was pared by 8 bases and J by 4 bases, with 6 bases between. This CDR3 is built from 12 residues. Sequenced here: peripheral blood, sampled 28 days after the second AZD1222 dose. The clonotype was recovered from an adult who received the AZD1222 COVID-19 vaccine. J is TRBJ2-6 and V is TRBV19; D is uncertain. CDR3 nucleotide sequence: TGTGCCAGTTCTTCAGGGGCCAACGTCCTGACTTTC. Translated, it gives CASSSGANVLTF.